Shown below are 11 T cell receptor beta chains from a single sample sequenced in a study of cytomegalovirus exposure and HLA in healthy donors. The PCR employed 60 Vbeta primers together with 13 Jbeta primers. Sequencing was performed with immunoSEQ multiplex PCR; in TCRdb, only in-frame clones are kept and a portion is missing. Of approximately 190,000 clones listed, around 86% are singletons. Input material: PBMCs. The receptor source for this set is a man in his forties or fifties in good health and CMV-seropositive.

Of note for this clone: In the same sample, other DNA sequences code for this CDR3. The rearrangement links TRBV7-2 to TRBJ1-2; TRBD1 is a possible D gene (6 bases). V shed 2 bases and J shed 1 base, with 8 bases lying between them. Looked up from germline, CDR1 is SGHTA and CDR2 is FQGNSA. The CDR3 has 14 residues. The CDR3 is CASSLRQVNYGYTF. The CDR3 DNA reads as TGTGCCAGCAGCTTACGACAGGTTAACTATGGCTACACCTTC.

The chain has TRBV2 and TRBJ1-4; D might be TRBD1 (5 bases). From germline, CDR1 is SNHLY and CDR2 FYNNEI. The CDR3 consists of 15 residues. V was trimmed by 6 bases and J by 0 bases, leaving 11 bases between them. CDR3 nucleotides: TGTGCCAGCAGGGGGACTGCAGCAACTAATGAAAAACTGTTTTTT. Translation gives CASRGTAATNEKLFF.

The J gene is TRBJ1-4, the V gene TRBV5-6, with D maybe TRBD1 (6 bases). V was trimmed by 4 bases and J by 8 bases, leaving 21 bases between them. CDR1 is SGHDT and CDR2 is YYEEEE in the germline V gene. The CDR3 sequence is 16 residues long. CDR3 protein: CASSQGTADGTEKLFF. DNA of the CDR3: TGTGCCAGCAGCCAGGGGACGGCCGACGGGACAGAAAAACTGTTTTTT.

The chain joins TRBV25-1 to TRBJ1-2; 8 bases agree with TRBD1. This CDR3 is 16 amino acids long. The V gene's germline CDR1 is MGHDK and CDR2 SYGVNS. Trimming took 5 bases from V and 0 from J; bases not matched to a gene: 8. CDR3 nucleotides: TGTGCCAGCAGTCTGGACAGGGAAGAAGCTAACTATGGCTACACCTTC. It specifies CASSLDREEANYGYTF.

J is TRBJ2-5 and V is TRBV5-4; the D gene is possibly TRBD1 (5 bases). V gave up 4 bases and J gave up 2 bases, with 15 bases separating them. This CDR3 comprises 15 residues. From germline, CDR1 is SGHNT and CDR2 YYREEE (reference sequence). The DNA of the CDR3 is TGTGCCAGCAGCCGTGACAGAGCAAGACAAGAGACCCAGTACTTC. The encoded protein is CASSRDRARQETQYF.

This clone was seen a handful of times. V gene TRBV7-2 combines with J gene TRBJ2-2; perhaps TRBD2 as D (5 bases). CDR3 size: 15 residues. The germline V and J ends were trimmed by 7 bases and 4 bases, with 16 bases remaining between them. CDR1 is SGHTA, CDR2 FQGNSA, per germline. The CDR3 region has the DNA TGTGCCAGCAATCGAGATTCTAGCTCCACCGGGGAGCTGTTTTTT. It yields the protein CASNRDSSSTGELFF.

A word on this clone: An end of the junction differs from the germline gene, which may be a read error. The chain employs TRBV7-7 and TRBJ2-6, with 10 bases identical to TRBD1. CDR3 length equals 17 residues. CDR1 and CDR2 from the germline V gene are SSHAT and FNYEAQ (reference sequence). This CDR3 is CASSSRQGASGANVLTF. Written as DNA, the CDR3 is TGTGCTAGCAGCTCTCGACAGGGGGCATCTGGGGCCAACGTCCTGACTTTC. Variable domain in full (rest from reference TRBV7-7 and TRBJ2-6): GAGVSQSPRYKVTKRGQDVTLRCDPISSHATLYWYQQALGQGPEFLTYFNYEAQPDKSGLPSDRFSAERPEGSISTLTIQRTEQRDSAMYRCASSSRQGASGANVLTFGAGSRLTVL.

The V and J genes are TRBV27 and TRBJ1-5; the D is unclear. CDR3 length: 17 amino acids. With 3 bases removed from V and 0 bases from J, the gap between germline ends came to 15 bases. Germline-derived CDR1 and CDR2 are MNHEY and SMNVEV (reference sequence). CDR3 sequence reads: CASSFSTSTRSNQPQHF. The CDR3 nucleotides are TGTGCCAGCAGTTTTTCGACATCTACCCGTAGCAATCAGCCCCAGCATTTT.

The chain carries TRBV7-3 and TRBJ1-2, with TRBD1 identical over 7 bases. The CDR3 extends over 14 amino acids. Trimming took 5 bases from V and 10 from J; bases not matched to a gene: 13. Germline V gene data show CDR1 as SGHTA and CDR2 as FQGTGA. The CDR3 bases are TGTGCCAGCAGCCTCGACAGGGCGAGTTTGGACTACACCTTC. Encoded protein: CASSLDRASLDYTF.

The table lists this clone with a count of one. The genes are TRBV11-2 and TRBJ2-3, with 7 bases identical to TRBD2. This CDR3 has 15 amino acids. With 1 base clipped from V and 6 bases from J, the junction kept 7 bases outside the gene matches. CDR1 and CDR2 from the germline V gene are SGHAT and FQNNGV. CDR3 sequence reads: CASSLAGGGRDTQYF. Written as DNA, the CDR3 is TGTGCCAGCAGCTTAGCTGGGGGAGGGCGGGATACGCAGTATTTT.

V gene TRBV7-6 combines with J gene TRBJ2-7, with a possible D match to TRBD2 (6 bases). The CDR3 consists of 14 residues. The V and J ends lost 1 base and 6 bases respectively, with 13 bases between them. Germline lookup yields CDR1 SGHVS and CDR2 FNYEAQ. Written as DNA, the CDR3 is TGTGCCAGCAGCTTAGAATATGGGGGAGGCGAGCAGTACTTC. Amino acid sequence: CASSLEYGGGEQYF.